This T cell receptor beta chain derives from a study of T cell responses to AZD1222 COVID-19 vaccine. Study outcomes and limitations: Spike-specific TCR breadth and depth rose after two AZD1222 doses.

Concerning this clone: Its antigen is undetermined.

Generated by immunoSEQ multiplex PCR, the TCRdb table keeps only in-frame clones and is missing some. In the table there are 150,000 to 180,000 clones, less than 90% of which are singletons. This clonotype was obtained from an adult in good health. The specimen comprised peripheral blood, sampled on day 0 of MenACWY control vaccination.

CDR3 sequence: CASSPRGFGEQYF. CDR3 nucleotides: TGTGCCAGCTCACCGAGAGGGTTCGGGGAGCAGTACTTC. The chain employs TRBV18 and TRBJ2-7; possible D gene TRBD2, 5 bases. Trimming pared 3 bases from V and 7 bases from J, leaving 13 bases between. Germline CDR1 reads KGHSH; CDR2 reads LQKENI. This CDR3 is 13 amino acids long.